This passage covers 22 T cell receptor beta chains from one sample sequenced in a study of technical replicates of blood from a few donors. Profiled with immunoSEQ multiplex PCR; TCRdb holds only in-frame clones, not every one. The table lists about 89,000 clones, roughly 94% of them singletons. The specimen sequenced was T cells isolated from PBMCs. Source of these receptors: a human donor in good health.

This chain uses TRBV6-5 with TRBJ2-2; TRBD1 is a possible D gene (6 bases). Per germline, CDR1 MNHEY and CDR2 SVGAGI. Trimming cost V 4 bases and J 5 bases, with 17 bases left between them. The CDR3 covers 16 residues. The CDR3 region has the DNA TGTGCCAGCAGTTCCCATTCCAGGGGCAGGACCGGGGAGCTGTTTTTT. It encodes CASSSHSRGRTGELFF.

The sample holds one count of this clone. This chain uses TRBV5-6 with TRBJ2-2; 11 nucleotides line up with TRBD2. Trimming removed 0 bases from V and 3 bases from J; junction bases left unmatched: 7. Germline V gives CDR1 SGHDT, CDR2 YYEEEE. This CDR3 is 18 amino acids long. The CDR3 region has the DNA TGTGCCAGCAGCTTGGAGGTAGCGGGGGGGCATTACACCGGGGAGCTGTTTTTT. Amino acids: CASSLEVAGGHYTGELFF.

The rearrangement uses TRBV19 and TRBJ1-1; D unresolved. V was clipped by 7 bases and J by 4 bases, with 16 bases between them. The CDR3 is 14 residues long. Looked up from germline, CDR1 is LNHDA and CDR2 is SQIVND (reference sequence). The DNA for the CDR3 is TGTGCCAGTAATAAGGGCGGGTATGGCACTGAAGCTTTCTTT. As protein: CASNKGGYGTEAFF.

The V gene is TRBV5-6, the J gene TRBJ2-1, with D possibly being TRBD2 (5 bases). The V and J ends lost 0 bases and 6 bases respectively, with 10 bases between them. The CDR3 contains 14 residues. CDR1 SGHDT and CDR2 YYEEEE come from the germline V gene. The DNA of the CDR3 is TGTGCCAGCAGCTTGGCCGGGGTGCGCAATGAGCAGTTCTTC. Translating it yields CASSLAGVRNEQFF.

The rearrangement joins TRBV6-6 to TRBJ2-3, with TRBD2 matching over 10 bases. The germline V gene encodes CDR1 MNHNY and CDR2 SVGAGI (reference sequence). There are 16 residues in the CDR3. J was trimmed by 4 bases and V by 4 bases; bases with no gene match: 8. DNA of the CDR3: TGTGCCAGCAGTTGGGCTAGCGGGAGATCGGCAGATACGCAGTATTTT. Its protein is CASSWASGRSADTQYF.

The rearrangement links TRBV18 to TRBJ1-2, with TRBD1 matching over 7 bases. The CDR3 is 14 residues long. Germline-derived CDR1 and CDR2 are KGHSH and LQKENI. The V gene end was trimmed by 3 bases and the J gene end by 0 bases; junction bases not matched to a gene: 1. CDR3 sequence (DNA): TGTGCCAGCTCACCGGGACAGACTAACTATGGCTACACCTTC. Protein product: CASSPGQTNYGYTF. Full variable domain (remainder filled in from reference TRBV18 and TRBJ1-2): NAGVMQNPRHLVRRRGQEARLRCSPMKGHSHVYWYRQLPEEGLKFMVYLQKENIIDESGMPKERFSAEFPKEGPSILRIQQVVRGDSAAYFCASSPGQTNYGYTFGSGTRLTVV.

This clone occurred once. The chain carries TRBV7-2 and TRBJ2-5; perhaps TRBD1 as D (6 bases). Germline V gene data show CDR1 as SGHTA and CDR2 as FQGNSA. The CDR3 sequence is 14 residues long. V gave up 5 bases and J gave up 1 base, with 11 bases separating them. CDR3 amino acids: CASSLNRAQETQYF. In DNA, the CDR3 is TGTGCCAGCAGCCTTAACAGGGCCCAAGAGACCCAGTACTTC.

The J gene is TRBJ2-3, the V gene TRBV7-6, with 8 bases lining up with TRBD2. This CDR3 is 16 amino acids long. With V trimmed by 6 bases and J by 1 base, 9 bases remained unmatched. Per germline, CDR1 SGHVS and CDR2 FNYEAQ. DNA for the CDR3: TGTGCCAGCAGAGAGAAGGCAGCGGGAGGCACAGATACGCAGTATTTT. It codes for CASREKAAGGTDTQYF.

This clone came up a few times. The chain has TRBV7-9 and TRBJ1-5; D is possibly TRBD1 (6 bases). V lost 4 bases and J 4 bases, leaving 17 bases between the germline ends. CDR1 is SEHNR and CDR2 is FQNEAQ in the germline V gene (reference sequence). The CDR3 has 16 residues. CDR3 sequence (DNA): TGTGCCAGCAGCTCATACCGGGGGGGGCCAAATCAGCCCCAGCATTTT. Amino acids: CASSSYRGGPNQPQHF. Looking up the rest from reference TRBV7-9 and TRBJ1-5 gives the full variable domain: DTGVSQNPRHKITKRGQNVTFRCDPISEHNRLYWYRQTLGQGPEFLTYFQNEAQLEKSRLLSDRFSAERPKGSFSTLEIQRTEQGDSAMYLCASSSYRGGPNQPQHFGDGTRLSIL.

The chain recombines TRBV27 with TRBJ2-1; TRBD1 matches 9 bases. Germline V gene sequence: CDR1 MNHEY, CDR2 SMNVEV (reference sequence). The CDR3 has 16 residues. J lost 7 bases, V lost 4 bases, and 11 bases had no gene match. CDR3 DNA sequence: TGTGCCAGCAGTTACACGGACAGGGGACCTTGGAATGAGCAGTTCTTC. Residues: CASSYTDRGPWNEQFF.

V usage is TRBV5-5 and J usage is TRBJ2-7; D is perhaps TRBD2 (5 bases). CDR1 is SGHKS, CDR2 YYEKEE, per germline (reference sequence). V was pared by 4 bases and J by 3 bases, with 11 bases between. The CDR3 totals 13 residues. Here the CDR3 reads CASSHTTSYEQYF. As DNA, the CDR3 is TGTGCCAGCAGCCACACCACTAGCTACGAGCAGTACTTC.

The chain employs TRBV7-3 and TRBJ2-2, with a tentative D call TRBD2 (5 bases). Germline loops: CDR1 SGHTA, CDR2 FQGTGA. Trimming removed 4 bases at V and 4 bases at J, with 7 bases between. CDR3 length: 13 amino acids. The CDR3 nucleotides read TGTGCCAGCAGCTCCACTAGCACCGGGGAGCTGTTTTTT. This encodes CASSSTSTGELFF.

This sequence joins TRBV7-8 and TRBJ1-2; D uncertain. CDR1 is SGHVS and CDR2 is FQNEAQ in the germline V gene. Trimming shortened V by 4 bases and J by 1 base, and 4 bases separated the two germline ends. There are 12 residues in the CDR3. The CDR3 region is CASSYLNYGYTF. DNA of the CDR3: TGTGCCAGCAGCTATCTTAACTATGGCTACACCTTC.

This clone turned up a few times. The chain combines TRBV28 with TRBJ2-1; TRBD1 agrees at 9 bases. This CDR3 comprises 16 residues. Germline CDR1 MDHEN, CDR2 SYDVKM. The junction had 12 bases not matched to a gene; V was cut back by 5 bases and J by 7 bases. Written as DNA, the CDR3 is TGTGCCAGCAGTGGGCCGGGACAGGGAACACTAAATGAGCAGTTCTTC. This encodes CASSGPGQGTLNEQFF.

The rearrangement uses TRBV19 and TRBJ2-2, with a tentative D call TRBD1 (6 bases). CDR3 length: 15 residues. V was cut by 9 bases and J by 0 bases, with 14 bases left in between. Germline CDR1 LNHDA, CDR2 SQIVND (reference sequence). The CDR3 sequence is CASVVGAPNTGELFF. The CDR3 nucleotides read TGTGCCAGCGTTGTGGGGGCCCCGAACACCGGGGAGCTGTTTTTT.

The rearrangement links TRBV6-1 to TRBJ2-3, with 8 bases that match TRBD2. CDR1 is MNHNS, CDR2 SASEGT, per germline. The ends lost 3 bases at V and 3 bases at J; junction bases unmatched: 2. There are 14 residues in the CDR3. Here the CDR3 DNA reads TGTGCCAGCAGTGAGCGGGGGGCGACAGATACGCAGTATTTT. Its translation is CASSERGATDTQYF.

CDR3 sequence reads: CASSPLLAGAYEQYF. The CDR3 coding sequence is TGTGCCAGCTCACCACTGCTAGCGGGAGCCTACGAGCAGTACTTC. The chain combines TRBV18 with TRBJ2-7; 10 bases fit TRBD2. The V gene's germline CDR1 is KGHSH and CDR2 LQKENI. The CDR3 totals 15 residues. The trim removed 1 base at V and 2 bases at J, leaving 2 bases unmatched. Drawing the rest from reference TRBV18 and TRBJ2-7, the complete variable domain is NAGVMQNPRHLVRRRGQEARLRCSPMKGHSHVYWYRQLPEEGLKFMVYLQKENIIDESGMPKERFSAEFPKEGPSILRIQQVVRGDSAAYFCASSPLLAGAYEQYFGPGTRLTVT.

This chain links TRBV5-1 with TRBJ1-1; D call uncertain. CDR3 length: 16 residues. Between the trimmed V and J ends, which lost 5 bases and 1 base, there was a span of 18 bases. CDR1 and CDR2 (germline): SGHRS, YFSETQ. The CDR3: CASRPVLVKSNTEAFF. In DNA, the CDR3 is TGCGCCAGCAGACCGGTCCTTGTAAAGTCGAACACTGAAGCTTTCTTT.

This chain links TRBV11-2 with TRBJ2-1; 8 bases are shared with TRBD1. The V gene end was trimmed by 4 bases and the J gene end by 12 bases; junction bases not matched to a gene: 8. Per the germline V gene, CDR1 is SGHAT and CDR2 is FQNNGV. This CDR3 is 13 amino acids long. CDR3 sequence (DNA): TGTGCCAGCAGCTCTGGACAGGGCGGCTGGCAGTTCTTC. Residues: CASSSGQGGWQFF.

The CDR3 spells CASSSGGAFLGYTF. The CDR3 nucleotides are TGCGCCAGCAGCTCTGGGGGGGCATTCCTTGGCTACACCTTC. V usage is TRBV5-1 and J usage is TRBJ1-2, with D maybe TRBD1 (6 bases). Germline V gene sequence: CDR1 SGHRS, CDR2 YFSETQ. Trimming cost V 3 bases and J 7 bases, with 16 bases left between them. The CDR3 consists of 14 residues.

The DNA for the CDR3 is TGTGCCAGCAGCCCCAATGGAGGGATCGAGCAGTACTTC. Protein sequence: CASSPNGGIEQYF. V and J are TRBV27 and TRBJ2-7; a possible D gene is TRBD2 (6 bases). Trimming stripped 6 bases from V and 6 bases from J, with 15 bases between. Germline CDR1 and CDR2: MNHEY and SMNVEV (reference sequence). CDR3 length equals 13 residues.

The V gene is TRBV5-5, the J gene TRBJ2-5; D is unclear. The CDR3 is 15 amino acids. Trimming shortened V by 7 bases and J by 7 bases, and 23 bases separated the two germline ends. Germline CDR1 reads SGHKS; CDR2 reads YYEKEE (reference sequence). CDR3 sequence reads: CASGFPTTTSGTQYF. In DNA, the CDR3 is TGTGCCAGCGGGTTCCCAACCACAACATCGGGGACCCAGTACTTC.